These 15 T cell receptor beta chains came from one sample sequenced in a study of T cell repertoires in cytomegalovirus infection. Via MiXCR, TCRdb re-called the reads, giving one row per CDR3 protein. The sample has 85,000 to 120,000 distinct CDR3 sequences, approximately 17% seen once; the top ten hold about 7.3%. The sequencing input was PBMCs. These receptors originate from a human donor in good health (CMV status not recorded). Some clones in this sample may be carry-over from other donors' samples.

This clonotype showed up many times. The genes are TRBV12-3 or TRBV12-4 and TRBJ1-1, with D possibly TRBD1 on 5 matching bases. V lost 7 bases and J lost 5, with 14 bases in between. CDR3 length equals 13 residues. The CDR3 here is CASKAQVRTEAFF. The CDR3 region has the DNA TGTGCCAGCAAGGCACAGGTTCGAACTGAAGCTTTCTTT.

This clonotype appeared a few times. The V call is TRBV12-3 or TRBV12-4, the J call TRBJ2-3; D is unresolved. The CDR3 contains 15 residues. Trimming took 3 bases from V and 0 from J, leaving 10 bases between them. In DNA form, the CDR3 reads TGTGCCAGCAGTTTGCTGAGCAGAAGCACAGATACGCAGTATTTT. Translating it yields CASSLLSRSTDTQYF.

This clonotype was counted a few times. The rearrangement links TRBV6-5 to TRBJ1-6, with D unclear. This CDR3 spans 12 amino acids. V was trimmed by 6 bases and J by 10 bases, leaving 10 bases between them. Germline CDR1 reads MNHEY; CDR2 reads SVGAGI. The CDR3 region is CASSLRGSPLHF. The CDR3 bases are TGTGCCAGCAGCCTTCGTGGGTCACCCCTCCACTTT.

This clonotype showed up many times. This chain links TRBV6-2 or TRBV6-3 with TRBJ2-1, with D perhaps assigned TRBD1 or TRBD2 (6 bases each). V shed 7 bases and J shed 11 bases, with 18 bases lying between them. Per the germline V gene, CDR1 is MNHEY and CDR2 is SVGEGT. The CDR3 has 13 residues. The CDR3 here is CASTAGEATKQFF. DNA of the CDR3: TGTGCCAGCACTGCAGGGGAGGCTACCAAGCAGTTCTTC.

This clonotype was observed at least ten times. At one end the junction does not follow the germline gene, possibly because of a read error. This rearrangement joins TRBV7-2 to TRBJ1-2; D is possibly TRBD1 (5 bases). Germline assignment: CDR1 SGHTA and CDR2 FQGNSA. This CDR3 has 12 residues. The CDR3 bases are TGTGCCAGCAGCTTAGACCGAGGGACCGAGGCCTTC. Its translation is CASSLDRGTEAF.

This clonotype was recorded at least ten times. The chain uses TRBV11-1 and TRBJ2-7; D not certain. Germline CDR1 is SGHAT and CDR2 is FQDESV (reference sequence). Trimming cost V 5 bases and J 3 bases, with 20 bases left between them. This CDR3 spans 16 amino acids. In DNA form, the CDR3 reads TGTGCCAGCAGCAACCCCGCGGCGGAGACACGCTACGAGCAGTACTTC. Protein sequence: CASSNPAAETRYEQYF.

This clonotype was seen many times. The V gene is TRBV7-2, the J gene TRBJ1-4, with D unresolved. V was shortened by 5 bases and J by 0 bases, with 10 bases between the two germline ends. The CDR3 consists of 15 residues. Germline V gene sequence: CDR1 SGHTA, CDR2 FQGNSA. CDR3 in DNA: TGTGCCAGCAGCCCCGGCGGAACAACTAATGAAAAACTGTTTTTT. Its translation is CASSPGGTTNEKLFF.

This clonotype was detected only a few times. The genes are TRBV7-6 and TRBJ1-2, with D unresolved. The V end lost 10 bases, the J end lost 5 bases, and 11 bases lay between the germline ends. Germline V gives CDR1 SGHVS, CDR2 FNYEAQ. The CDR3 length is 11 residues. CDR3 DNA sequence: TGTGCCATCGAACTCTATTATGGCTACACCTTC. Its protein product is CAIELYYGYTF.

The chain has TRBV2 and TRBJ2-3; no reliable D call. CDR3 length: 13 amino acids. Trimming took off 1 base at V and 14 bases at J, with 16 bases between the two ends. Germline lookup yields CDR1 SNHLY and CDR2 FYNNEI. DNA for the CDR3: TGTGCCAGCAGTGAAGGTGGTCACCAGGTGGGGTATTTT. Translated, it gives CASSEGGHQVGYF.

The V call is TRBV29-1, the J call TRBJ2-3; D gene uncertain. Trimming left V 6 bases short and J 3 bases short, with 13 bases between. Germline loops: CDR1 SQVTM, CDR2 ANQGSEA. The CDR3 spans 13 residues. In DNA form, the CDR3 reads TGCAGCGTCGCCGCTCGGATGACAGATACGCAGTATTTT. Amino acids: CSVAARMTDTQYF.

This chain connects TRBV28 to TRBJ1-4, with 7 bases identical to TRBD1. CDR3 size: 15 residues. Germline values: CDR1 MDHEN, CDR2 SYDVKM. V dropped 2 bases and J dropped 0; count of bases not matched to a gene: 0. For the CDR3, the DNA is TGTGCCAGCAGTTTAGGGACAGCAACTAATGAAAAACTGTTTTTT. Translating gives CASSLGTATNEKLFF.

This clonotype was counted many times. The chain combines TRBV11-2 with TRBJ2-3; TRBD2 aligns across 7 bases. This CDR3 spans 14 amino acids. Losses at the gene ends were 3 bases for V and 6 bases for J; bases not matched to a gene: 6. The germline V gene encodes CDR1 SGHAT and CDR2 FQNNGV. This CDR3 is CASSFLGGFDTQYF. The CDR3 DNA sequence: TGTGCCAGCAGCTTTCTCGGGGGGTTCGATACGCAGTATTTT.

This chain joins TRBV7-9 and TRBJ2-7, with a tentative D call TRBD1 (8 bases). This CDR3 comprises 17 residues. Trimming shortened V by 5 bases and J by 3 bases, and 23 bases separated the two germline ends. Germline V CDR1 and CDR2: SEHNR, FQNEAQ (reference sequence). The CDR3 reads CASSVLGGGQVSYEQYF. For the CDR3, the DNA is TGTGCCAGCAGCGTACTGGGAGGGGGACAGGTGAGCTACGAGCAGTACTTC.

The table lists this clonotype with many counts. The chain is built from TRBV6-6 and TRBJ2-7, with 7 positions matching TRBD1. The trim removed 6 bases at V and 9 bases at J, leaving 5 bases unmatched. CDR1 is MNHNY, CDR2 SVGAGI, per germline (reference sequence). The CDR3 is 11 residues long. The CDR3 spells CASSWDSRQYF. The CDR3 region has the DNA TGTGCCAGCAGCTGGGACAGCCGGCAGTACTTC.

In its sample, this clonotype was seen many times. The CDR3 is CASSLPRLPSWEGNQPQHF. Here the CDR3 DNA reads TGTGCCAGCAGTTTACCCCGCTTGCCGTCATGGGAAGGCAATCAGCCCCAGCATTTT. The V gene is TRBV28, the J gene TRBJ1-5; D remains ambiguous. Germline lookup yields CDR1 MDHEN and CDR2 SYDVKM. The CDR3 length is 19 residues. V lost 2 bases and J lost 2, with 22 bases in between.